These 18 T cell receptor beta chains originate from one sample sequenced in a study of blood T cell repertoires in COVID-19. Method: immunoSEQ multiplex PCR; TCRdb's copy keeps in-frame clones and lacks some. The sample gives approximately 210,000 clones, 80% of which show up once; 4.3% is in the top ten. Sequencing input: PBMCs or T cells enriched from blood (not recorded which). The source of these receptors is a man aged 25 to 40 with acute COVID-19.

The V call is TRBV5-4, the J call TRBJ2-3, with a weak D call TRBD2 (6 bases). Germline V CDR1 and CDR2: SGHNT, YYREEE (reference sequence). V lost 4 bases to trimming and J lost 2 bases, with 20 bases between them. This CDR3 spans 17 amino acids. The CDR3 DNA is TGTGCCAGCAGCCTCCCTAGGGGCGGGGCGTTCACAGATACGCAGTATTTT. Protein sequence: CASSLPRGGAFTDTQYF.

The V gene is TRBV18, the J gene TRBJ1-2, with 7 bases identical to TRBD1. This CDR3 comprises 12 residues. In germline, CDR1 is KGHSH, CDR2 LQKENI. The V gene end was trimmed by 3 bases and the J gene end by 10 bases; junction bases not matched to a gene: 5. The CDR3 reads CASSPQGEVYTF. Here the CDR3 DNA reads TGTGCCAGCTCACCGCAGGGGGAGGTCTACACCTTC.

CDR3 amino acids: CASSETGGSYEQYF. The CDR3 nucleotides read TGCGCCAGCAGCGAAACGGGGGGCTCCTACGAGCAGTACTTC. The J gene is TRBJ2-7, the V gene TRBV5-1; 7 nucleotides line up with TRBD2. The CDR3 runs 14 residues. Germline lookup yields CDR1 SGHRS and CDR2 YFSETQ. The V segment lost 4 bases and the J segment 0 bases; nucleotides outside the gene matches: 4.

Only one count was recorded for this clone. V usage is TRBV30 and J usage is TRBJ1-5; possible D gene TRBD1, 6 bases. This CDR3 comprises 15 residues. Germline V gene lookup returns CDR1 GTSNPN and CDR2 SVGIG (reference sequence). Trimming removed 0 bases at V and 2 bases at J, with 11 bases between. CDR3 sequence: CAWSVGGGGNQPQHF. The CDR3 coding sequence is TGTGCCTGGAGTGTAGGGGGAGGGGGCAATCAGCCCCAGCATTTT.

The chain employs TRBV7-6 and TRBJ1-2, with 7 bases aligning to TRBD1. Germline V CDR1 and CDR2: SGHVS, FNYEAQ. CDR3 length: 15 residues. The junction had 11 bases not matched to a gene; V was cut back by 5 bases and J by 5 bases. For the CDR3, the DNA is TGTGCCAGCAGCGAAACAAGACAGGGAGGATATGGCTACACCTTC. Translated, it gives CASSETRQGGYGYTF.

The chain combines TRBV2 with TRBJ1-5; D not resolved. Germline-derived CDR1 and CDR2 are SNHLY and FYNNEI. Trimming cost V 2 bases and J 7 bases, with 12 bases left between them. This CDR3 has 14 residues. The CDR3 spells CASSELAGRQPQHF. The CDR3 DNA sequence: TGTGCCAGCAGTGAACTGGCAGGAAGGCAGCCCCAGCATTTT.

The V gene is TRBV2, the J gene TRBJ2-7, with 8 positions matching TRBD1. V shed 5 bases and J 4 bases; nucleotides not matched to a gene: 10. This CDR3 has 15 residues. The germline V gene encodes CDR1 SNHLY and CDR2 FYNNEI. CDR3 coding DNA: TGTGCCAGCAGTATACGGACAGGGAAAGAATACGAGCAGTACTTC. Its protein is CASSIRTGKEYEQYF.

Here the CDR3 DNA reads TGTGCCAGCAGCCAAGGAGGAGGGACAGGGTGGGAAAAACTGTTTTTT. Its translation is CASSQGGGTGWEKLFF. J is TRBJ1-4 and V is TRBV4-2; the match to TRBD1 covers 9 bases. The CDR3 loop spans 16 amino acids. After removal of 1 base from V and 8 bases from J, the junction contained 8 bases not matched to a gene. CDR1 is LGHNA and CDR2 is YNFKEQ in the germline V gene.

The V call is TRBV7-9, the J call TRBJ1-3, with D hard to call. The germline V and J ends were trimmed by 1 base and 2 bases, with 18 bases remaining between them. Germline assignment: CDR1 SEHNR and CDR2 FQNEAQ (reference sequence). The CDR3 is 18 amino acids. The CDR3 sequence is CASSLGRIFWSTGNTIYF. The CDR3 DNA is TGTGCCAGCAGCTTAGGCAGGATTTTTTGGTCGACTGGAAACACCATATATTTT.

This sequence joins TRBV9 and TRBJ1-6, with D possibly matching TRBD1 (6 bases). Trimming took 5 bases from V and 3 from J, leaving 12 bases between them. The V gene's germline CDR1 is SGDLS and CDR2 YYNGEE. This CDR3 spans 15 amino acids. The CDR3 loop is CASSTGTSYNSPLHF. The CDR3 DNA is TGTGCCAGCAGTACCGGGACAAGCTATAATTCACCCCTCCACTTT.

CDR3 nucleotides: TGTGCCAGCAGCCACTTACAGGGAAATTCACCCCTCCACTTT. It specifies CASSHLQGNSPLHF. This sequence joins TRBV3-1 (or the pseudogene TRBV3-2) and TRBJ1-6, with a tentative D call TRBD1 (6 bases). The CDR3 spans 14 residues. Germline values: CDR1 LGHDT, CDR2 YNNKEL (reference sequence). V dropped 3 bases and J dropped 7 bases, with 10 bases sitting between them.

The V call is TRBV21-1, the J call TRBJ1-1. TRBV21-1 has pseudogene status. CDR3 length equals 17 residues. Here the CDR3 DNA reads TGTGCCAGCAGCAAAGACTTGGCGGGTGAGGGAAAAGCGGTAGCTTTCTTT. Residues: CASSKDLAGEGKAVAFF.

CDR3 loop: CASSPRPGDGYTF. CDR3 bases: TGTGCCAGCTCACCACGGCCAGGGGATGGCTACACCTTC. This sequence joins TRBV18 and TRBJ1-2; D might be TRBD1 (6 bases). The length of the CDR3 is 13 residues. V dropped 1 base and J dropped 6 bases, with 9 bases sitting between them. Germline V gives CDR1 KGHSH, CDR2 LQKENI.

About this clone itself: Other DNA sequences within the sample encode an identical CDR3. The gene calls are TRBV5-1 and TRBJ1-2, with D possibly being TRBD1 (6 bases). The CDR3 is made up of 12 amino acids. The germline V and J ends were trimmed by 7 bases and 2 bases, with 9 bases remaining between them. CDR1 is SGHRS, CDR2 YFSETQ, per germline. CDR3 residues: CASRTDNYGYTF. The DNA for the CDR3 is TGCGCCAGCCGGACAGACAACTATGGCTACACCTTC.

The chain employs TRBV12-3 or TRBV12-4 and TRBJ1-2; D is perhaps TRBD1 (5 bases). With 6 bases removed from V and 3 bases from J, the gap between germline ends came to 11 bases. CDR3 length: 13 amino acids. CDR3 sequence reads: CASRATGDYGYTF. DNA for the CDR3: TGTGCCAGCAGAGCCACAGGAGACTATGGCTACACCTTC.

The V and J genes are TRBV6-5 and TRBJ1-5; TRBD1 might be the D (5 bases). In germline, CDR1 is MNHEY, CDR2 SVGAGI. CDR3 length: 14 amino acids. Trimming took off 5 bases at V and 7 bases at J, with 15 bases between the two ends. The CDR3 DNA reads as TGTGCCAGCAGTAAATCGGACGGGGGGCAGCCCCAGCATTTT. This gives the protein CASSKSDGGQPQHF.

The chain combines TRBV19 with TRBJ1-1; 8 bases are shared with TRBD1. Germline lookup yields CDR1 LNHDA and CDR2 SQIVND (reference sequence). CDR3 length equals 14 residues. J gave up 5 bases and V 5 bases, and 7 bases lay outside the gene matches. The CDR3 is CASSETGGRTEAFF. The CDR3 DNA follows: TGTGCCAGTAGTGAAACAGGGGGACGGACTGAAGCTTTCTTT.

This clone was detected only a few times. The J gene is TRBJ1-6, the V gene TRBV6-4, with D hard to call. V was trimmed by 2 bases and J by 8 bases, leaving 7 bases between them. This CDR3 region has 13 residues. CDR1 MRHNA and CDR2 SNTAGT come from the germline V gene. The CDR3 protein is CASSDDWYSPLHF. The CDR3 region has the DNA TGTGCCAGCAGTGACGACTGGTATTCACCCCTCCACTTT.